These 14 T cell receptor beta chains were all obtained from the same sample, sequenced in a study of T cell responses to AZD1222 COVID-19 vaccine. TCRdb's table, derived via immunoSEQ multiplex PCR, lists solely in-frame clones and lacks some. The table lists some 150,000 clones, approximately 90% of them singletons. Sequencing used peripheral blood, obtained on day 0 of MenACWY control vaccination. Every receptor here comes from an adult in good health.

The chain links TRBV11-2 to TRBJ2-2, with a possible D match to TRBD1 (6 bases). Germline assignment: CDR1 SGHAT and CDR2 FQNNGV. This CDR3 spans 15 amino acids. Trimming cost V 2 bases and J 6 bases, with 13 bases left between them. CDR3 protein: CASSLQTGVPGELFF. CDR3 in DNA: TGTGCCAGCAGCTTACAGACAGGCGTACCCGGGGAGCTGTTTTTT. The whole variable domain, filled in from reference TRBV11-2 and TRBJ2-2, reads EAGVAQSPRYKIIEKRQSVAFWCNPISGHATLYWYQQILGQGPKLLIQFQNNGVVDDSQLPKDRFSAERLKGVDSTLKIQPAKLEDSAVYLCASSLQTGVPGELFFGEGSRLTVL.

The chain is built from TRBV2 and TRBJ2-2; 7 bases fit TRBD1. Germline CDR1 is SNHLY and CDR2 is FYNNEI. There are 15 residues in the CDR3. The J segment lost 5 bases and the V segment lost 7 bases, leaving 10 bases of the junction unmatched. The CDR3 region is CASTRRTGVTGELFF. CDR3 coding DNA: TGTGCCAGCACCCGACGGACAGGAGTTACCGGGGAGCTGTTTTTT.

The genes are TRBV30 and TRBJ2-4; D remains ambiguous. The CDR3 is 10 amino acids. Germline V gene data show CDR1 as GTSNPN and CDR2 as SVGIG (reference sequence). The ends were cut back, 4 bases at V and 5 bases at J, with 3 bases in the middle. The CDR3 spells CAWTQNIQYF. DNA for the CDR3: TGTGCCTGGACCCAAAACATTCAGTACTTC.

The DNA for the CDR3 is TGTGCCAGCAGCTTCGGGGCTAGCGGGTGGGATGAGCAGTTCTTC. Translated, it gives CASSFGASGWDEQFF. V is TRBV7-9 and J is TRBJ2-1, with 8 bases lining up with TRBD2. CDR1 and CDR2 from the germline V gene are SEHNR and FQNEAQ (reference sequence). With V trimmed by 3 bases and J by 8 bases, 9 bases remained unmatched. This CDR3 is built from 15 residues.

The chain employs TRBV18 and TRBJ1-6; 9 nucleotides agree with TRBD1. Germline V lookup: CDR1 KGHSH, CDR2 LQKENI. The CDR3 contains 16 residues. J lost 5 bases, V lost 4 bases, and 6 bases had no gene match. The CDR3 loop is CASSLTTGGNNSPLHF. The CDR3 DNA reads as TGTGCCAGCTCACTCACGACAGGGGGTAATAATTCACCCCTCCACTTT. Supplemented by reference TRBV18 and TRBJ1-6, the full variable domain reads NAGVMQNPRHLVRRRGQEARLRCSPMKGHSHVYWYRQLPEEGLKFMVYLQKENIIDESGMPKERFSAEFPKEGPSILRIQQVVRGDSAAYFCASSLTTGGNNSPLHFGNGTRLTVT.

The chain employs TRBV3-1 (or the pseudogene TRBV3-2) and TRBJ1-6, with a weak D call TRBD1 (5 bases). V shed 1 base and J shed 8 bases, with 12 bases lying between them. This CDR3 is 15 amino acids long. In germline, CDR1 is LGHDT, CDR2 YNNKEL (reference sequence). CDR3 loop: CASSQVVGADSPLHF. The CDR3, as DNA: TGTGCCAGCAGCCAAGTCGTCGGGGCAGATTCACCCCTCCACTTT.

This chain links TRBV6-5 with TRBJ2-5; TRBD1 is a possible D gene (6 bases). Germline V gene data show CDR1 as MNHEY and CDR2 as SVGAGI. Trimming left V 0 bases short and J 3 bases short, with 11 bases between. CDR3 length equals 15 residues. The CDR3 DNA is TGTGCCAGCAGTTACTCCCGGGACAAAAAAGAGACCCAGTACTTC. Residues: CASSYSRDKKETQYF.

As to this clone: The junction differs from germline at one of its ends, possibly a read error. This chain uses TRBV12-5 with TRBJ2-7, with D tentatively TRBD2 (5 bases). CDR1 and CDR2 (germline): LGHNT, FRNRAP. CDR3 size: 14 residues. For the CDR3, the DNA is TGTGCTAGTGGTATCGTGGACTCCTCCCACGAGCAGTACTTC. Protein product: CASGIVDSSHEQYF.

The CDR3 sequence: CASSRSGTSTDTQYF. As DNA, the CDR3 is TGTGCCAGCAGCCGGTCCGGGACTAGCACAGATACGCAGTATTTT. The chain links TRBV3-1 (or the pseudogene TRBV3-2) to TRBJ2-3, with a weak D call TRBD2 (6 bases). The CDR3 has 15 residues. With 4 bases removed from V and 0 bases from J, the gap between germline ends came to 11 bases. Germline V gene sequence: CDR1 LGHDT, CDR2 YNNKEL (reference sequence).

The V call is TRBV30, the J call TRBJ1-3; D not certain. The germline V gene has CDR1 GTSNPN and CDR2 SVGIG (reference sequence). Deletions cut 2 bases from V and 6 bases from J, with 14 bases between. This CDR3 has 14 residues. The CDR3 sequence is CAWSKKGSENTIYF. In DNA, the CDR3 is TGTGCCTGGAGTAAAAAGGGTAGCGAAAACACCATATATTTT.

This clone was recorded once. The chain carries TRBV18 and TRBJ1-1; unclear D gene. Between the trimmed V and J ends, which lost 2 bases and 6 bases, there was a span of 13 bases. This CDR3 is built from 14 residues. CDR1 is KGHSH and CDR2 is LQKENI in the germline V gene. CDR3 region: CASSPTSTASEAFF. CDR3 nucleotides: TGTGCCAGCTCACCAACTAGTACAGCCTCTGAAGCTTTCTTT.

The chain recombines TRBV19 with TRBJ2-5, with 10 bases lining up with TRBD2. This CDR3 has 18 residues. V trimming: 1 base; J trimming: 5 bases; junction bases outside the gene matches: 13. Germline assignment: CDR1 LNHDA and CDR2 SQIVND (reference sequence). The CDR3 nucleotides read TGTGCCAGTAGTATAGGGGCTAGCGGGGGAACCCAGGGGGAGACCCAGTACTTC. Protein: CASSIGASGGTQGETQYF.

The V and J genes are TRBV18 and TRBJ1-1; 7 nucleotides line up with TRBD1. J lost 4 bases, V lost 4 bases, and 6 bases had no gene match. CDR1 and CDR2 from the germline V gene are KGHSH and LQKENI. The CDR3 extends over 14 amino acids. The CDR3: CASSLQGGATEAFF. CDR3 DNA: TGTGCCAGCTCACTTCAGGGGGGGGCCACTGAAGCTTTCTTT.

The rearrangement joins TRBV9 to TRBJ2-7, with 10 bases lining up with TRBD2. V lost 0 bases, J lost 3 bases, and 3 bases stayed unmatched. CDR1 is SGDLS and CDR2 is YYNGEE in the germline V gene. This CDR3 comprises 15 residues. For the CDR3, the DNA is TGTGCCAGCAGCGTAGAGAGCGGGAGGGGCTACGAGCAGTACTTC. Amino acids: CASSVESGRGYEQYF.